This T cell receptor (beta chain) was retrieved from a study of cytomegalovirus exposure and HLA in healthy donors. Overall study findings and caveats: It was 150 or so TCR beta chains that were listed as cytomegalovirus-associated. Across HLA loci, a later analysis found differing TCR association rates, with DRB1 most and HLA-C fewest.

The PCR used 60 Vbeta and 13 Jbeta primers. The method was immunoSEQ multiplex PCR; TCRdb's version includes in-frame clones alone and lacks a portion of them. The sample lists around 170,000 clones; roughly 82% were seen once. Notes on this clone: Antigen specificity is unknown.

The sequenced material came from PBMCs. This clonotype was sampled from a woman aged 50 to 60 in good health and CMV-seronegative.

The CDR3 spells CAWRATGANVLTF. The CDR3 DNA reads as TGTGCCTGGAGGGCAACTGGGGCCAACGTCCTGACTTTC. The V call is TRBV30, the J call TRBJ2-6; D uncertain. Trimming stripped 3 bases from V and 2 bases from J, with 5 bases between. The CDR3 totals 13 residues. CDR1 GTSNPN and CDR2 SVGIG come from the germline V gene (reference sequence).